The 31 T cell receptor beta chains below were found in one sample sequenced in a study of Graves' ophthalmopathy and Graves' hyperthyroidism. Transcripts of RNA were the source for amplifying TCR beta CDR3 regions. Second-round multiplex PCR came after first-round RT-PCR with HTBI primers. One entry per CDR3 protein results from TCRdb running MiXCR on the multiplex PCR reads. The sample lists 400,000 to 500,000 distinct CDR3 sequences; roughly 21% were seen once. The sample comprised peripheral blood. All receptors come from a woman aged 18-29 years with stable Graves' hyperthyroidism.

The table lists this clonotype with many counts. The CDR3 DNA sequence: TGTGCCAGCAGCGCGGACAGTGTTTGGGGAAACACCATATATTTT. This translates into CASSADSVWGNTIYF. The V gene is TRBV11-2, the J gene TRBJ1-3; D is perhaps TRBD1 (6 bases). Between the trimmed V and J ends, which lost 5 bases and 4 bases, there was a span of 15 bases. Germline V gives CDR1 SGHAT, CDR2 FQNNGV. The CDR3 is made up of 15 amino acids.

This clonotype was counted at least ten times. This chain connects TRBV27 to TRBJ1-2; maybe TRBD1 (6 bases). The V gene lost 6 bases and the J gene lost 5 bases, with 10 bases spanning the gap. CDR1 and CDR2 from the germline V gene are MNHEY and SMNVEV (reference sequence). The CDR3 covers 12 residues. DNA for the CDR3: TGTGCCAGCAGCCCCCAGGGGTATGGCTACACCTTC. Its translation: CASSPQGYGYTF.

This clonotype was seen many times. The genes are TRBV4-2 and TRBJ2-5, with D unclear. CDR1 and CDR2 from the germline V gene are LGHNA and YNFKEQ. With 4 bases removed from V and 2 bases from J, the gap between germline ends came to 14 bases. The CDR3 runs 15 residues. The CDR3 reads CASSLHPSVQETQYF. The DNA for the CDR3 is TGTGCCAGCAGCCTTCATCCTTCGGTACAAGAGACCCAGTACTTC.

This clonotype was counted at least ten times. The chain is built from TRBV3-1 and TRBJ2-4, with 9 bases aligning to TRBD1. The CDR3 runs 13 residues. Looked up from germline, CDR1 is LGHDT and CDR2 is YNNKEL (reference sequence). The V segment lost 3 bases and the J segment 6 bases; nucleotides outside the gene matches: 0. The CDR3 DNA follows: TGTGCCAGCAGCCAGGGACAGGGAAACATTCAGTACTTC. It specifies CASSQGQGNIQYF.

The chain has TRBV30 and TRBJ2-5; D is perhaps TRBD2 (7 bases). CDR1 is GTSNPN and CDR2 is SVGIG in the germline V gene (reference sequence). The CDR3 is 15 amino acids. Trimming removed 1 base from V and 2 bases from J, with 14 bases in between. The CDR3 DNA is TGTGCCTGGAGTGAGGGGGGGGGTTCTCAAGAGACCCAGTACTTC. Its translation is CAWSEGGGSQETQYF.

As to this clonotype: This could be a read error, since a much larger clone is one nucleotide away. The V and J genes are TRBV6-1 and TRBJ2-5; 8 nucleotides line up with TRBD1. Germline trimming cut 6 bases from V and 6 bases from J; bases unmatched to any gene: 9. This CDR3 contains 14 residues. CDR1 MNHNS and CDR2 SASEGT come from the germline V gene. The CDR3 region is CASSRTGRNQTQYF. DNA of the CDR3: TGTGCCAGCAGCCGGACAGGGCGGAATCAGACCCAGTACTTC.

This chain uses TRBV18 with TRBJ2-7, with unresolved D. CDR1 and CDR2 (germline): KGHSH, LQKENI. The CDR3 covers 13 residues. V was cut by 2 bases and J by 2 bases, with 7 bases left in between. CDR3 DNA sequence: TGTGCCAGCTCACCAGGGAATCCCTACGAGCAGTACTTC. Its translation: CASSPGNPYEQYF.

The chain employs TRBV12-3 or TRBV12-4 and TRBJ1-2; D gene unclear. The germline V and J ends were trimmed by 5 bases and 8 bases, with 21 bases remaining between them. The length of the CDR3 is 15 residues. The CDR3 DNA sequence: TGTGCCAGCAGTCCCGTTTCCCGGGCCATGAGAGGCTACACCTTC. The encoded protein is CASSPVSRAMRGYTF.

This clonotype was seen at least ten times. This chain uses TRBV30 with TRBJ1-5; the D gene is possibly TRBD1 (6 bases). Looked up from germline, CDR1 is GTSNPN and CDR2 is SVGIG (reference sequence). The CDR3 length is 15 residues. The V gene lost 1 base and the J gene lost 7 bases, with 17 bases spanning the gap. CDR3 in DNA: TGTGCCTGGAGTGACCACCACAGGGAGGGGCAGCCCCAGCATTTT. Its protein product is CAWSDHHREGQPQHF.

This clonotype has a count of ten or more. The V and J genes are TRBV13 and TRBJ2-7; D is uncertain. CDR1 and CDR2 (germline): PRHDT, FYEKMQ (reference sequence). V was trimmed by 2 bases and J by 6 bases, leaving 8 bases between them. This CDR3 comprises 12 residues. This CDR3 is CASSLLRFEQYF. CDR3 bases: TGTGCCAGCAGCTTATTGAGGTTCGAGCAGTACTTC.

This clonotype was detected many times. The V gene is TRBV20-1, the J gene TRBJ2-7; 10 bases align to TRBD2. V gave up 0 bases and J gave up 1 base; unmatched junction bases: 6. Germline lookup yields CDR1 DFQATT and CDR2 SNEGSKA (reference sequence). This CDR3 is 16 amino acids long. The CDR3 protein is CSARDPRLAGSYEQYF. For the CDR3, the DNA is TGCAGTGCTAGAGACCCCCGACTAGCGGGTTCCTACGAGCAGTACTTC.

There are a few counts of this clonotype. This rearrangement joins TRBV5-1 to TRBJ2-7, with 8 bases fitting TRBD2. The J segment lost 0 bases and the V segment lost 2 bases, leaving 7 bases of the junction unmatched. The length of the CDR3 is 16 residues. Germline lookup yields CDR1 SGHRS and CDR2 YFSETQ. This CDR3 is CASSFISGKPSYEQYF. The CDR3 DNA reads TGCGCCAGCAGCTTCATTAGCGGGAAACCCTCCTACGAGCAGTACTTC.

V is TRBV11-1 and J is TRBJ1-1, with D possibly TRBD1 on 5 matching bases. The CDR3 length is 15 residues. Germline V lookup: CDR1 SGHAT, CDR2 FQDESV (reference sequence). V was pared by 1 base and J by 2 bases, with 11 bases between. The CDR3 nucleotides are TGTGCCAGCAGCTTAGAGACAGAATTAAACACTGAAGCTTTCTTT. It yields the protein CASSLETELNTEAFF.

The rearrangement links TRBV18 to TRBJ1-1; TRBD1 matches 9 bases. Trimming at V came to 3 bases and at J to 7 bases, leaving 12 bases not matched to a gene. The CDR3 length is 16 residues. Germline V gene lookup returns CDR1 KGHSH and CDR2 LQKENI. CDR3 coding DNA: TGTGCCAGCTCACCCGTCCTTGGAGGACAGGGGAATGAAGCTTTCTTT. This encodes CASSPVLGGQGNEAFF.

The J gene is TRBJ2-7, the V gene TRBV6-1, with 9 positions matching TRBD1. The CDR3 loop spans 16 amino acids. Germline V gives CDR1 MNHNS, CDR2 SASEGT. J was trimmed by 4 bases and V by 6 bases; bases with no gene match: 13. The DNA of the CDR3 is TGTGCCAGCAGGCCTACCCCGGGACAGGGTAGGTACGAGCAGTACTTC. Translation: CASRPTPGQGRYEQYF.

This clonotype has at least ten counts. The gene calls are TRBV6-2 or TRBV6-3 and TRBJ2-5; D gene unclear. The V and J ends lost 2 bases and 2 bases respectively, with 12 bases between them. Germline V gene data show CDR1 as MNHEY and CDR2 as SVGEGT. The CDR3 runs to 15 residues. The chain's CDR3 is CASSYILVLQETQYF. In nucleotides, the CDR3 is TGTGCCAGCAGTTACATCCTAGTGTTGCAAGAGACCCAGTACTTC.

This clonotype occurred many times. This sequence joins TRBV28 and TRBJ2-7; 7 bases agree with TRBD1. With V trimmed by 4 bases and J by 1 base, 16 bases remained unmatched. Germline-derived CDR1 and CDR2 are MDHEN and SYDVKM. This CDR3 spans 18 amino acids. The CDR3 nucleotides read TGTGCCAGCAGTTCCCTACATTCCGGGACAGACATTTCCTACGAGCAGTACTTC. It codes for CASSSLHSGTDISYEQYF.

This clonotype was seen more than once but under ten times. This chain links TRBV11-2 with TRBJ2-3; maybe TRBD2 (6 bases). The CDR3 contains 18 residues. The V end was cut by 1 base, the J end by 0 bases, with 17 bases between. Per germline, CDR1 SGHAT and CDR2 FQNNGV. This CDR3 is CASSLVRSGRTSTDTQYF. CDR3 in DNA: TGTGCCAGCAGCTTAGTGAGGAGCGGGCGCACTAGCACAGATACGCAGTATTTT.

V usage is TRBV12-3 or TRBV12-4 and J usage is TRBJ1-3; D remains ambiguous. Trimming removed 3 bases from V and 6 bases from J, with 24 bases in between. The CDR3 has 18 residues. The CDR3 reads CASSLSVQSSGPENTIYF. The CDR3 bases are TGTGCCAGCAGTTTGTCGGTTCAGTCGAGTGGGCCCGAAAACACCATATATTTT.

This clonotype came up many times. This chain joins TRBV20-1 and TRBJ1-1; tentative D call: TRBD1 (5 bases). In germline, CDR1 is DFQATT, CDR2 SNEGSKA (reference sequence). This CDR3 has 13 residues. The DNA of the CDR3 is TGCAGAGCCCCAGGGCGCTTAGTCACTGAAGCTTTCTTT. Translation gives CRAPGRLVTEAFF.

This clonotype was detected ten times or more. The chain has TRBV7-2 and TRBJ2-6; no clear D. The CDR3 covers 16 residues. V was clipped by 6 bases and J by 0 bases, with 12 bases between them. Germline V gives CDR1 SGHTA, CDR2 FQGNSA. CDR3 bases: TGTGCCAGCAGAATAATAGGGCGCTCTGGGGCCAACGTCCTGACTTTC. Translating gives CASRIIGRSGANVLTF.

Ten or more counts support this clonotype. The V call is TRBV6-4, the J call TRBJ2-7, with 9 bases that match TRBD1. This CDR3 has 19 amino acids. V was clipped by 8 bases and J by 0 bases; unmatched bases: 20. Germline CDR1 is MRHNA and CDR2 is SNTAGT. DNA of the CDR3: TGTGCCAGCCAAGGAGCTGGAGGGACAGGGCCAAAGGACTCCTACGAGCAGTACTTC. Translating it yields CASQGAGGTGPKDSYEQYF.

Many counts were recorded for this clonotype. The chain recombines TRBV19 with TRBJ1-1, with 9 bases matching TRBD1. Trimming at V came to 5 bases and at J to 1 base, leaving 5 bases not matched to a gene. The germline V gene encodes CDR1 LNHDA and CDR2 SQIVND (reference sequence). The CDR3 has 15 amino acids. The CDR3 spells CASSPWTGANTEAFF. CDR3 bases: TGTGCCAGTAGTCCGTGGACAGGGGCGAACACTGAAGCTTTCTTT.

For this clonotype: A much larger clone sits a single nucleotide away, making a read error possible. This chain links TRBV4-1 with TRBJ1-1; D is perhaps TRBD1 (5 bases). This CDR3 has 14 residues. Trimming took 7 bases from V and 4 from J, leaving 16 bases between them. CDR1 is MGHRA, CDR2 YSYEKL, per germline. Here the CDR3 reads CASKALGTLTEAFF. In DNA, the CDR3 is TGCGCCAGCAAAGCCCTCGGGACGCTCACTGAAGCTTTCTTT.

Many counts were recorded for this clonotype. The V call is TRBV6-1, the J call TRBJ2-5; no reliable D call. Germline CDR1 reads MNHNS; CDR2 reads SASEGT. The CDR3 sequence is 11 residues long. The V end was cut by 5 bases, the J end by 5 bases, with 6 bases between. CDR3 protein: CASSYAETQYF. CDR3 coding DNA: TGTGCCAGCAGTTATGCCGAGACCCAGTACTTC.

This rearrangement joins TRBV12-3 or TRBV12-4 to TRBJ2-2; D not resolved. This CDR3 is 17 amino acids long. The V end lost 1 base, the J end lost 6 bases, and 18 bases lay between the germline ends. CDR3 sequence reads: CASSLESLARISGELFF. The CDR3 DNA follows: TGTGCCAGCAGTTTAGAATCCTTGGCAAGAATCTCCGGGGAGCTGTTTTTT.

DNA for the CDR3: TGCAGTGCCCTGTTATCACCGACAGGGACGGGCACTGAAGCTTTCTTT. This codes for CSALLSPTGTGTEAFF. This chain joins TRBV20-1 and TRBJ1-1; 7 nucleotides agree with TRBD1. The V and J ends lost 6 bases and 4 bases, in that order; junction bases with no gene match: 17. The CDR3 is made up of 16 amino acids. Germline assignment: CDR1 DFQATT and CDR2 SNEGSKA (reference sequence).

The chain uses TRBV11-1 and TRBJ2-2; D possibly uses TRBD1 or TRBD2 (6 bases each). Deletions cut 5 bases from V and 4 bases from J, with 17 bases between. The germline V gene has CDR1 SGHAT and CDR2 FQDESV (reference sequence). The CDR3 length is 16 residues. The CDR3 sequence: CASSHVMGGSTGELFF. CDR3 DNA sequence: TGTGCCAGCAGCCACGTGATGGGGGGCAGCACCGGGGAGCTGTTTTTT.

Only a few counts were recorded for this clonotype. The chain links TRBV4-1 to TRBJ1-1; D call uncertain. The germline V gene encodes CDR1 MGHRA and CDR2 YSYEKL. The germline V and J ends were trimmed by 1 base and 8 bases, with 11 bases remaining between them. CDR3 length equals 13 residues. CDR3 in DNA: TGCGCCAGCAGCCAAGGCCTGCTGAAAGAAGCTTTCTTT. Translation gives CASSQGLLKEAFF.

The rearrangement uses TRBV20-1 and TRBJ2-2, with 9 nucleotides matching TRBD2. Germline V gives CDR1 DFQATT, CDR2 SNEGSKA (reference sequence). This CDR3 is built from 15 residues. Trimming took 2 bases from V and 2 from J; bases not matched to a gene: 3. CDR3 loop: CSARKAGGNTGELFF. In DNA, the CDR3 is TGCAGTGCTAGAAAAGCGGGGGGCAACACCGGGGAGCTGTTTTTT.

This clonotype has ten or more counts. The V and J genes are TRBV12-3 or TRBV12-4 and TRBJ1-6; D gene uncertain. Trimming removed 3 bases from V and 4 bases from J, with 7 bases in between. The CDR3 extends over 14 amino acids. The CDR3 DNA sequence: TGTGCCAGCAGTTTCGAGGGTTATAATTCACCCCTCCACTTT. This codes for CASSFEGYNSPLHF.